This T cell receptor (beta chain) is from a study of blood T cell repertoires in COVID-19. About the research overall: COVID-19 samples from acute and convalescent phases originated in the United States, Italy and Spain. T cells, B-cell-depleted T cells, or PBMCs supplied cDNA or gDNA.

Across fewer than 25 US areas, participants ranged in age from about 18 to 100 years. Original handling: Nucleated cell number was recorded as an estimate derived from reference gene primer amplification. The protocol was immunoSEQ multiplex PCR, while the TCRdb copy is restricted to in-frame clones and leaves out a portion. V, J and clone size are those of that table, while D and trimming were read from the DNA. The sample lists about 220,000 clones, roughly 83% occurring once. V was shortened by 6 bases and J by 12 bases, with 17 bases between the two germline ends. This CDR3 has 11 residues. Germline V gene sequence: CDR1 DFQATT, CDR2 SNEGSKA (reference sequence).

This sequence was found in a woman in her forties with acute COVID-19. Material for sequencing was PBMCs or T cells enriched from blood (not recorded which). The chain carries TRBV20-1 and TRBJ1-1, with D perhaps matching TRBD1 (5 bases). The CDR3 DNA is TGCAGTGCCAGGTCGGGGGGGTTGTCTTTCTTT. The encoded protein is CSARSGGLSFF.